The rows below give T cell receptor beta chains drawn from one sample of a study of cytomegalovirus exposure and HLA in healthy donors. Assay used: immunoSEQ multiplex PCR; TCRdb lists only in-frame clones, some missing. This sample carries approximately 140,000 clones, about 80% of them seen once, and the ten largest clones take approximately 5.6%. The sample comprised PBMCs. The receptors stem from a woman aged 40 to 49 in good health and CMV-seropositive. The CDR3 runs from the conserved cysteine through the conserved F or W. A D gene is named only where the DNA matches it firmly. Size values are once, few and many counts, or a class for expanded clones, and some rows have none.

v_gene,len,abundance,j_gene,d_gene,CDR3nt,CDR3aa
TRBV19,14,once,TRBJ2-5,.,TGTGCCAGTAGGGGTAGCGAGGGTGAAGAGACCCAGTACTTC,CASRGSEGEETQYF
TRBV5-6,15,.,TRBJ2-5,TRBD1,TGTGCCAGCAGCGGGAAGACAGGGGGGAAAGAGACCCAGTACTTC,CASSGKTGGKETQYF
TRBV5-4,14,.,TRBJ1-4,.,TGTGCCAGCAGCTTGACGGGGGGGGATGAAAAACTGTTTTTT,CASSLTGGDEKLFF
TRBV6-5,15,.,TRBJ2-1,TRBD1,TGTGCCAGCAGTCAACCGGGACAGGGGACAGTGGAGCAGTTCTTC,CASSQPGQGTVEQFF
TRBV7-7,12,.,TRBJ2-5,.,TGTGCTAGCAGCTCTATCGGAGAGACCCAGTACTTC,CASSSIGETQYF
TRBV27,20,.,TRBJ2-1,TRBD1,TGTGCCAGCAGTTTCCCCCTCGGGGGCCCGGGGACAGGGGGAAAATGGGAGCAGTTCTTC,CASSFPLGGPGTGGKWEQFF
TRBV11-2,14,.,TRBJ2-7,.,TGTGCCAGCAGCTTATCGCGTAGCGCCTACGAGCAGTACTTC,CASSLSRSAYEQYF
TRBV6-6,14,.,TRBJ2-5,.,TGTGCCAGCAGTTACTCATTCCTGCAAGAGACCCAGTACTTC,CASSYSFLQETQYF
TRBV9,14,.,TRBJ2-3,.,TGTGCCAGCAGCGAGAGGGGGTCCGAGGGTACGCAGTATTTT,CASSERGSEGTQYF
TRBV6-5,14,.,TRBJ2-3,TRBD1,TGTGCCAGCAGGCGGACAGGGGGATCAGATACGCAGTATTTT,CASRRTGGSDTQYF
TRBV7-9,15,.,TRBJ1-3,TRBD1,TGTGCCAGCAGCCCGGGACAGGGAAATGGAAACACCATATATTTT,CASSPGQGNGNTIYF
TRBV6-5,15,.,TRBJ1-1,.,TGTGCCAGCAGTTACTCGAGTAGGGGAAGCACTGAAGCTTTCTTT,CASSYSSRGSTEAFF
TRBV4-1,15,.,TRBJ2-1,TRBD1,TGCGCCAGCAGCCCAAGCCGAAGACAGGGTGGTGAGCAGTTCTTC,CASSPSRRQGGEQFF
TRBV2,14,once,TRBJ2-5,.,TGTGCCAGCACCGGAGGAGGCGGCGGGGAGACCCAGTACTTC,CASTGGGGGETQYF
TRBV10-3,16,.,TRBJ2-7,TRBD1,TGTGCCATCAGACCGGGACAGGATTCTGGAGGAGGCGAGCAGTACTTC,CAIRPGQDSGGGEQYF
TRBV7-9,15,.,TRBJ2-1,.,TGTGCCAGCAGCTTCCTGACTGTCGGTTACAATGAGCAGTTCTTC,CASSFLTVGYNEQFF
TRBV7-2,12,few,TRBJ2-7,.,TGTGCCAGCAGCTCCCCCCCGGGGGAGCAGTACTTC,CASSSPPGEQYF
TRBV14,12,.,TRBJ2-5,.,TGTGCCAGCAGCCGACAGCAAGAGACCCAGTACTTC,CASSRQQETQYF
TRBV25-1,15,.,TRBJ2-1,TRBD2,TGTGCCAGCAGTGAGAGTCCTAGCGGGACCATTGAGCAGTTCTTC,CASSESPSGTIEQFF
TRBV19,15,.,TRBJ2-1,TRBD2,TGTGCCAGTAGTATTTTGACTAGCGGCTACAATGAGCAGTTCTTC,CASSILTSGYNEQFF
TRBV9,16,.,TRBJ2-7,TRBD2,TGTGCCAGCAGCGCCCGGAGGACTAGCGGGTCCTACGAGCAGTACTTC,CASSARRTSGSYEQYF
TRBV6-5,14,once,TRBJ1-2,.,TGTGCCAGCAGTTATGCTGAGTCGGTATATGGCTACACCTTC,CASSYAESVYGYTF
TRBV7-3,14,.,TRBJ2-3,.,TGTGCCAGCAGCTTAGGAGATTATGCAGATACGCAGTATTTT,CASSLGDYADTQYF
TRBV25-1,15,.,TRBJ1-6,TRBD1,TGTGCCAGCAGTGTTGGGGCAGGGGGGAATTCACCCCTCCACTTT,CASSVGAGGNSPLHF
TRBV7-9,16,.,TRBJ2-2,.,TGTGCCAGCAGCTCTTCGACGGGGAGGAGGACCGGGGAGCTGTTTTTT,CASSSSTGRRTGELFF
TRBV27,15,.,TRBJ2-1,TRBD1,TGTGCCAGCAGTAGAGGGACAGGGAGAACCAATGAGCAGTTCTTC,CASSRGTGRTNEQFF
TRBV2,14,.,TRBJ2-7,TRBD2,TGTGCCAGCACCAGTAGCGGGAGCCTCTCCGAGCAGTACTTC,CASTSSGSLSEQYF
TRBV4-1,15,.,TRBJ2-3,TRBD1,TGCGCCAGCAGCCAAGACGACAGGGGCACAGATACGCAGTATTTT,CASSQDDRGTDTQYF
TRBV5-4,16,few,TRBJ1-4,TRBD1,TGTGCCAGCAGCTGGCTGCCGGGACAGGGTGGTGAAAAACTGTTTTTT,CASSWLPGQGGEKLFF
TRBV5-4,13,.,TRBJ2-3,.,TGTGCCAGCAGCTTGGAGGGGACAGATACGCAGTATTTT,CASSLEGTDTQYF
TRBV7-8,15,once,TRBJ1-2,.,TGTGCCAGCAGCTTAGGCCGACAGTATAACTATGGCTACACCTTC,CASSLGRQYNYGYTF
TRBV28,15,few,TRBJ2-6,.,TGTGCCAGTGGGGGGTCGGGGGCTGGGGCCAACGTCCTGACTTTC,CASGGSGAGANVLTF
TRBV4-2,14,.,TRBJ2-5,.,TGTGCCAGCAGCCAAGATTACTTCCAAGAGACCCAGTACTTC,CASSQDYFQETQYF
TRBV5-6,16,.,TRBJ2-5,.,TGTGCCAGCAGCTTGGTAGGGGATTTAACACAAGAGACCCAGTACTTC,CASSLVGDLTQETQYF
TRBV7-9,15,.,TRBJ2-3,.,TGTGCCAGCAGCCTCAGCGGTACTAGCACAGATACGCAGTATTTT,CASSLSGTSTDTQYF
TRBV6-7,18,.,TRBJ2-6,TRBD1,TGTGCCAGCAGGGACCCCGGGACAGGGAGCTCTGGGGCCAACGTCCTGACTTTC,CASRDPGTGSSGANVLTF
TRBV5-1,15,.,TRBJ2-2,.,TGCGCCAGCAGCTCTTTCCAGGGGAGCACCGGGGAGCTGTTTTTT,CASSSFQGSTGELFF
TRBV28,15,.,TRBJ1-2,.,TGTGCCAGCAGTTTAGTTCGAGATCATAACTATGGCTACACCTTC,CASSLVRDHNYGYTF
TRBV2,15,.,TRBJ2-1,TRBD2,TGTGCCAGCAAATGGTTAGCGGGAGTGGGGAATGAGCAGTTCTTC,CASKWLAGVGNEQFF
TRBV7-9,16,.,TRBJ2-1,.,TGTGCCAGCAGCTCCATCCTTGCCGGGTCCTACAATGAGCAGTTCTTC,CASSSILAGSYNEQFF
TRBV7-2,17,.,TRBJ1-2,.,TGTGCCAGCAGCTTATGGCCACCCGGCGGACAGAACTATGGCTACACCTTC,CASSLWPPGGQNYGYTF
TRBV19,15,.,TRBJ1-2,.,TGTGCCAGTAGGGAACAGGGATACCCTAACTATGGCTACACCTTC,CASREQGYPNYGYTF
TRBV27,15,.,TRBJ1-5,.,TGTGCCAGCAGTTTAGTAGGGGCATCGATTCAGCCCCAGCATTTT,CASSLVGASIQPQHF
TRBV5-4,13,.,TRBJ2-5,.,TGTGCCAGCAGCCGGGACTACCAAGAGACCCAGTACTTC,CASSRDYQETQYF
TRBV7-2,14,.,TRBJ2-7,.,TGTGCCAGCAGCTCCCAGCGGGCCTCCTACGAGCAGTACTTC,CASSSQRASYEQYF
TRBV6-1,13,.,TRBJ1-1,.,TGTGCCAGCACCCTCGGAGGCGGCGCTGAAGCTTTCTTT,CASTLGGGAEAFF
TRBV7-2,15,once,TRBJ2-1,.,TGTGCCAGCAGCTTAGCTAGGCAGGGTTACAATGAGCAGTTCTTC,CASSLARQGYNEQFF
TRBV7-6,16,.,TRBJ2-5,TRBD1,TGTGCCAGCAGCTTTGGGGGACAGGGGATGCAAGAGACCCAGTACTTC,CASSFGGQGMQETQYF
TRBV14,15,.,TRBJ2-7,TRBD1,TGTGCCAGCAGCCAAGAGGGACAGGGGGCCTACGAGCAGTACTTC,CASSQEGQGAYEQYF
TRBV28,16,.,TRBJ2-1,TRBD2,TGTGCCAGCAGTTCCATTAGACTAGCGGGAGCGGATGAGCAGTTCTTC,CASSSIRLAGADEQFF
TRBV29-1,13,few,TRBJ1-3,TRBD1,TGCAGCGTTGGGGGGACAGGGGAAAACACCATATATTTT,CSVGGTGENTIYF
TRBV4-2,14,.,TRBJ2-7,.,TGTGCCAGCAGCCAAGAAGACAGGCCATACGAGCAGTACTTC,CASSQEDRPYEQYF
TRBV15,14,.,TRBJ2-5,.,TGTGCCACCAGCAGACTGGCCCCTCAAGAGACCCAGTACTTC,CATSRLAPQETQYF
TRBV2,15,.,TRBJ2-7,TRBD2,TGTGCCAGCAGTATGCTAGCGGGAGGGTGGAACGAGCAGTACTTC,CASSMLAGGWNEQYF